The present TCR beta chain was sequenced within a study of cytomegalovirus exposure and HLA in healthy donors. The study, taken as a whole, reports: In terms of immune exposure information, only CMV serostatus was available. Highly shared variants forming one cluster were likely a sequencing artifact. Looking again later, the authors saw that most CMV-associated TCR beta chains seemed HLA-restricted. While the bulk of TCR sequences proved rare, some public TCRs turned up in many donors.

PCR was performed using 60 Vbeta and 13 Jbeta primers. The protocol was immunoSEQ multiplex PCR, while the TCRdb copy is restricted to in-frame clones and leaves out a portion. Among 110,000 or so clones listed, 70% to 80% were seen once. Comment on this clone: Its matching antigen is unknown.

From germline, CDR1 is SEHNR and CDR2 FQNEAQ (reference sequence). CDR3 length: 14 amino acids. V shed 2 bases and J shed 9 bases, with 13 bases lying between them. The origin of this receptor is a man in his forties or fifties in good health and CMV-seropositive. This rearrangement joins TRBV7-9 to TRBJ2-2, with a tentative D call TRBD1 (5 bases). The sample was PBMCs. The CDR3, as DNA: TGTGCCAGCAGCTTAAAGGGGTCCCTAAGGGAGCTGTTTTTT. Its translation is CASSLKGSLRELFF.